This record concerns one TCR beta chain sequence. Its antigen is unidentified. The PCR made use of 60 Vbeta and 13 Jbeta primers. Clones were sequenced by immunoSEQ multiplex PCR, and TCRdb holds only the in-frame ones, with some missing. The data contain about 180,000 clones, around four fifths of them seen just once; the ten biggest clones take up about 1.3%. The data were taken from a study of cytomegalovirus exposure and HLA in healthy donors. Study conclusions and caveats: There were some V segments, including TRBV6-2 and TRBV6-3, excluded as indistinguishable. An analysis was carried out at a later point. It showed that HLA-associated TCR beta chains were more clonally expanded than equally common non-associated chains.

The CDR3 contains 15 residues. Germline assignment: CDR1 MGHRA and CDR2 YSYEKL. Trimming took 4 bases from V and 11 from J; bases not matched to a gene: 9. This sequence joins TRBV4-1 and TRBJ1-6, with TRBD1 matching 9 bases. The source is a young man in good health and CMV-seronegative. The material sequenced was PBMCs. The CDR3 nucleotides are TGCGCCAGCAGCCGACCCCCGGGACAGGGTACACCCCTCCACTTT. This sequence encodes CASSRPPGQGTPLHF.